This TCR beta chain was sequenced in a study of control samples from healthy donors and cancer patients. Clones were sequenced by immunoSEQ multiplex PCR, and TCRdb holds only the in-frame ones, with some missing. This table holds about 250,000 clones, about 80% found once. The source is a woman aged 55-69 years with lung cancer. The specimen was PBMCs.

CDR3 protein: CASYGDSYNEQFF. In DNA, the CDR3 is TGTGCCAGCTACGGGGACAGCTACAATGAGCAGTTCTTC. The J gene is TRBJ2-1, the V gene TRBV28; 7 bases agree with TRBD1. The CDR3 extends over 13 amino acids. CDR1 is MDHEN and CDR2 is SYDVKM in the germline V gene. J was trimmed by 3 bases and V by 8 bases; bases with no gene match: 4.